This TCR beta chain was captured by sequencing in a study of metastatic and nonmetastatic thyroid tumors (dated by TCRdb to about 2020). About the study as a whole: The researchers compared repertoires between peripheral blood samples and tumor or nodule tissue samples from patients with malignant or benign thyroid disease. The full study reports these points: In both blood and tumor samples, TCR beta diversity was reported to be significantly higher in malignant tumors than in benign nodules.

None of the patients had been given any treatment before thyroid surgery. The study retrospectively analysed patient clinical samples collected from about 2012 to 2018 using T-cell receptor beta sequencing. This clone was picked up many times. There is no known antigen for this receptor. Within one base of it there is no much larger clone, and no base qualities were kept. Library generation was performed with PCR. The reads were generated on an Illumina HiSeq 4000. High-throughput sequencing was used to profile the TCR beta-chain CDR3 region of each patient. As for the original processing: A classifier to discriminate distant-metastatic papillary thyroid cancer patients was built from CDR3 differences across clinicopathological groups. Repertoire diversity was assessed with the Shannon index, and tumor-blood repertoire similarity with the Morisita-Horn index. The raw public reads went through TCRdb reprocessing: fastp at Q25, MiXCR clone calling, in-frame beta chains kept. TCRdb assigned the V and J calls; the authors' analysis was not used. The table for this sample lists approximately 50,000 clones; more than 20% of them were counted only once. The ten largest clones represent 3.5% to 5% of the sample.

Cut back by 0 bases and 4 bases, the V and J ends lie 14 bases apart. The CDR3, cysteine through phenylalanine, is 15 amino acids long. The entry retains the CDR3 DNA only, 45 bases that are in frame from base 1. Looking up the germline V gene yields CDR1 SGHRS and CDR2 YFSETQ. The sequenced sample was blood. The TCR comes from a female donor with papillary thyroid cancer or a benign thyroid nodule (not recorded which). Some clones in this sample may be carry-over from other donors' samples. The V and J genes are TRBV5-1 and TRBJ2-7; the D gene is perhaps TRBD2, on 6 matching bases. The DNA reads as follows: TGCGCCAGCAGCTTGGCAGCGGGTGTCGATTACGAGCAGTACTTC. It encodes CASSLAAGVDYEQYF.